The sample holds a few counts of the clone carrying this T cell receptor beta chain. What it binds is unknown. Template switching supplied a universal primer site; unique molecular identifiers were carried on the cDNA. A single record per CDR3 protein comes from TCRdb applying MiXCR to the 5' RACE reads. The profile covers about 530,000 distinct CDR3 sequences, with around 24% appearing a single time and around 0.5% taken by the ten largest. This entry belongs to a study of identical twins. General study results and limits: Out-of-frame alpha sequences shared by twins were enriched for low generation probability. Beta out-of-frame sequences showed weaker excess twin sharing.

The same sample was also used in a study of yellow fever vaccine responses in identical twins. That source adds: Each twin's T cell response to the vaccine was reported to look partly convergent and partly personalized.

Sequencing was done on a sample of CD4+ T cells sorted from blood. The receptor comes from a woman younger than 35 in good health.

The CDR3, as DNA: TGTGCCAGCAGCTTAGATTTTAGCGGGGGGGGGTCAGATACGCAGTATTTT. Translated, it gives CASSLDFSGGGSDTQYF. The gene calls are TRBV11-2 and TRBJ2-3, with TRBD2 matching 11 bases. CDR3 length equals 17 residues. V gave up 0 bases and J gave up 4 bases; unmatched junction bases: 6. Germline values: CDR1 SGHAT, CDR2 FQNNGV.